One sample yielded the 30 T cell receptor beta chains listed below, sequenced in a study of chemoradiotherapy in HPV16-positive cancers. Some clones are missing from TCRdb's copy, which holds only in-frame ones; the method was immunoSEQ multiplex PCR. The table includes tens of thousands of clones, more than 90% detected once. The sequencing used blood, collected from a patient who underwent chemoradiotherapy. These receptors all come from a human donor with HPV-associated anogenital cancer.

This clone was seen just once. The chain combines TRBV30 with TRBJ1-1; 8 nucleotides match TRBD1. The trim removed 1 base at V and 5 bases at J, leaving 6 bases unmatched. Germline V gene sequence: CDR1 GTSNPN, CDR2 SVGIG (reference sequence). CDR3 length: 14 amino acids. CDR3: CAWSGRRQGTEAFF. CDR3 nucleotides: TGTGCCTGGAGTGGAAGGAGACAGGGGACTGAAGCTTTCTTT.

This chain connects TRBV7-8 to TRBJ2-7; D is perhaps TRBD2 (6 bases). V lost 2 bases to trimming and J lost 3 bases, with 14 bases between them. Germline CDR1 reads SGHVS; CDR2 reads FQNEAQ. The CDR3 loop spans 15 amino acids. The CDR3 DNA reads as TGTGCCAGCAGCTTACGAGGAGGGATCAACTACGAGCAGTACTTC. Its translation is CASSLRGGINYEQYF.

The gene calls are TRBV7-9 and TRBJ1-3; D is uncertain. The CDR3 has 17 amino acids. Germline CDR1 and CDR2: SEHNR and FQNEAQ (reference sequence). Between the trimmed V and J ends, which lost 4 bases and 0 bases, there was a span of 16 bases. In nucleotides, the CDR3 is TGTGCCAGCAGCTGGCTCTCGGAGGGAAACTCTGGAAACACCATATATTTT. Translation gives CASSWLSEGNSGNTIYF. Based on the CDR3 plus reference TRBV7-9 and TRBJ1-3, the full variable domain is DTGVSQNPRHKITKRGQNVTFRCDPISEHNRLYWYRQTLGQGPEFLTYFQNEAQLEKSRLLSDRFSAERPKGSFSTLEIQRTEQGDSAMYLCASSWLSEGNSGNTIYFGEGSWLTVV.

CDR3 in amino acids: CASSRVGAISLQSTDTQYF. The CDR3, as DNA: TGTGCCAGCAGCCGCGTGGGTGCTATATCCCTACAGAGCACAGATACGCAGTATTTT. This chain joins TRBV11-2 and TRBJ2-3; D remains unclear. Germline CDR1 is SGHAT and CDR2 is FQNNGV. The CDR3 sequence is 19 residues long. Trimming removed 5 bases at V and 0 bases at J, with 24 bases between.

DNA of the CDR3: TGTGCCAGCAGCTTGGGGTGGGGAGATACGCAGTATTTT. Protein: CASSLGWGDTQYF. The rearrangement uses TRBV5-6 and TRBJ2-3; D ambiguous. The CDR3 is 13 amino acids. V was trimmed by 0 bases and J by 5 bases, leaving 7 bases between them. Germline assignment: CDR1 SGHDT and CDR2 YYEEEE.

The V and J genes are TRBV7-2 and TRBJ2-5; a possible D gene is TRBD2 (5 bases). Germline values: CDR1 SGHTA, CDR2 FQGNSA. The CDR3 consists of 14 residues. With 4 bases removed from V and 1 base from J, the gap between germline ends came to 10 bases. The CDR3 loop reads CASSSSRAQETQYF. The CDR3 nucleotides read TGTGCCAGCAGCTCCTCGAGGGCCCAAGAGACCCAGTACTTC.

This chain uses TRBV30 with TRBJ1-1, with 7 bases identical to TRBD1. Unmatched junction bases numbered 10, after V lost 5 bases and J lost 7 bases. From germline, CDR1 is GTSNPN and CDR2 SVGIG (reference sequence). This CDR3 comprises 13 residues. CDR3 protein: CAWRGQAGFEAFF. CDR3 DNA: TGTGCCTGGCGCGGACAGGCCGGATTTGAAGCTTTCTTT.

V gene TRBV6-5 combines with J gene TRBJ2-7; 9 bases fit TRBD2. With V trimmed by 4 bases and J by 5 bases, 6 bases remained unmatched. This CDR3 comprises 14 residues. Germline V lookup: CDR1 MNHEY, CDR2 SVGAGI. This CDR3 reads CASSSSGNTDEQYF. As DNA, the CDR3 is TGTGCCAGCAGTTCTAGCGGGAATACCGACGAGCAGTACTTC.

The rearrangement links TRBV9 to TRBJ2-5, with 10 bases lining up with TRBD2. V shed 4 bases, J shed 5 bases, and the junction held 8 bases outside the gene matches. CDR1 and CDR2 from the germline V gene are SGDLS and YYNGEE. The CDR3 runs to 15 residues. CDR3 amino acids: CASSRTGTSAETQYF. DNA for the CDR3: TGTGCCAGCAGCCGGACCGGGACTAGCGCGGAGACCCAGTACTTC. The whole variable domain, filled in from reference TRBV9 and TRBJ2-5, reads DSGVTQTPKHLITATGQRVTLRCSPRSGDLSVYWYQQSLDQGLQFLIQYYNGEERAKGNILERFSAQQFPDLHSELNLSSLELGDSALYFCASSRTGTSAETQYFGPGTRLLVL.

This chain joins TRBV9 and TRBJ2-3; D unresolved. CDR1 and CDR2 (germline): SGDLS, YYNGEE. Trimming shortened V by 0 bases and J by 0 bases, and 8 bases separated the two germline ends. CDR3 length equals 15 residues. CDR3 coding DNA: TGTGCCAGCAGCGTAGAAGGATCTAGCACAGATACGCAGTATTTT. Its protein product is CASSVEGSSTDTQYF.

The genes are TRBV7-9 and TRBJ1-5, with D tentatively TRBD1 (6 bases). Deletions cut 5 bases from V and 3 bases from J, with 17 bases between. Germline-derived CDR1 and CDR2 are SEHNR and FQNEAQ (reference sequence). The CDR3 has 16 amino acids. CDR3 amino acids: CASSPRGAGANQPQHF. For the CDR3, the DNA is TGTGCCAGCAGCCCTAGGGGGGCAGGGGCCAATCAGCCCCAGCATTTT.

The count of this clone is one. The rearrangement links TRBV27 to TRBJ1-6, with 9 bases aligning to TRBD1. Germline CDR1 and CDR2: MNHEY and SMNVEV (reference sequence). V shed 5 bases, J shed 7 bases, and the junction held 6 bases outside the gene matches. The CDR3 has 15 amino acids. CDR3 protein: CASSIWTGENSPLHF. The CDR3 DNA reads TGTGCCAGCAGTATCTGGACAGGGGAAAATTCACCCCTCCACTTT.

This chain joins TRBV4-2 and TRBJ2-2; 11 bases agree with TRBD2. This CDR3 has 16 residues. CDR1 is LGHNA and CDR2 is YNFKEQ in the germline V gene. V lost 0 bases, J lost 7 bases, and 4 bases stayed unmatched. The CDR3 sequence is CASSQELAGEGGELFF. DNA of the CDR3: TGTGCCAGCAGCCAAGAACTAGCGGGAGAAGGCGGGGAGCTGTTTTTT.

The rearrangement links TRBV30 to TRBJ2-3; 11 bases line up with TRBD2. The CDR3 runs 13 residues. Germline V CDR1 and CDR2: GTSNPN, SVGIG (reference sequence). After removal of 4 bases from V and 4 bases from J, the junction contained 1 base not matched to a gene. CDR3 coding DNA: TGTGCCTGGATAGCGGGGGGGGCAGATACGCAGTATTTT. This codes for CAWIAGGADTQYF.

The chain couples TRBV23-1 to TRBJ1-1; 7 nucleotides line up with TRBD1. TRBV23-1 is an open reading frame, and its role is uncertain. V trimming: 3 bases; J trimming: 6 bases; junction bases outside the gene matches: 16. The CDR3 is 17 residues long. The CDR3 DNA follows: TGCGCCAGCAGTCAGACCTTTTTGGACAGGAGTGGCGCTGAAGCTTTCTTT. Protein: CASSQTFLDRSGAEAFF.

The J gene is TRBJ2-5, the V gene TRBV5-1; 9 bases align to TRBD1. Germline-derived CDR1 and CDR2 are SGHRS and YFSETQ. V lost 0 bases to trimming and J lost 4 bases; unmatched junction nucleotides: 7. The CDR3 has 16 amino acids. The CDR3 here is CASSLVTGGAGETQYF. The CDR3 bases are TGCGCCAGCAGCTTGGTAACAGGGGGCGCGGGAGAGACCCAGTACTTC.

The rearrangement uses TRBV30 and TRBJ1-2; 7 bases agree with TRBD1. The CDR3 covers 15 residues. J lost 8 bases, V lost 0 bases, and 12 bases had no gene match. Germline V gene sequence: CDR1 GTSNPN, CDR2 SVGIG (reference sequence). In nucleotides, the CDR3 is TGTGCCTGGAGTGTACTTAGACAGGGTAGTGGAGGCTACACCTTC. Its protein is CAWSVLRQGSGGYTF.

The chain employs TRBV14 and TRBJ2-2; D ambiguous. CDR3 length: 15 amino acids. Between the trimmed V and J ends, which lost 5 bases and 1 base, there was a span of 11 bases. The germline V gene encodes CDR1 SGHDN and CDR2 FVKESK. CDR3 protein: CASSITELNTGELFF. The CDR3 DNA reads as TGTGCCAGCAGCATTACAGAGCTGAACACCGGGGAGCTGTTTTTT. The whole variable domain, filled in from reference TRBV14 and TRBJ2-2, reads EAGVTQFPSHSVIEKGQTVTLRCDPISGHDNLYWYRRVMGKEIKFLLHFVKESKQDESGMPNNRFLAERTGGTYSTLKVQPAELEDSGVYFCASSITELNTGELFFGEGSRLTVL.

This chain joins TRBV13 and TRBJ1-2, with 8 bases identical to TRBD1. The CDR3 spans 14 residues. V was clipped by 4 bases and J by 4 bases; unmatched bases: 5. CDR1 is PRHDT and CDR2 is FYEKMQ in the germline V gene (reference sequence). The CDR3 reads CASSSTDRAYGYTF. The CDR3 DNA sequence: TGTGCCAGCAGCTCAACGGACAGGGCCTATGGCTACACCTTC.

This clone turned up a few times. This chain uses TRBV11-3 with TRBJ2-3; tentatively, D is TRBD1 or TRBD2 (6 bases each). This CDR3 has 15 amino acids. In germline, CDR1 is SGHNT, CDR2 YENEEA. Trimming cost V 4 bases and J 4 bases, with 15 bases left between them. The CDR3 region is CASSSRGGIADTQYF. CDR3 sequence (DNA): TGTGCCAGCAGCTCGAGAGGGGGGATTGCAGATACGCAGTATTTT.

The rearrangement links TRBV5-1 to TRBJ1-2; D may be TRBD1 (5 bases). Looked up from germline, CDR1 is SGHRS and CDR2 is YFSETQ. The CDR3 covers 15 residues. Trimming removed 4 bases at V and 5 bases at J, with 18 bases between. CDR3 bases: TGCGCCAGCAGCCCACTCCAGGGAGGCGCATATGGCTACACCTTC. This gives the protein CASSPLQGGAYGYTF.

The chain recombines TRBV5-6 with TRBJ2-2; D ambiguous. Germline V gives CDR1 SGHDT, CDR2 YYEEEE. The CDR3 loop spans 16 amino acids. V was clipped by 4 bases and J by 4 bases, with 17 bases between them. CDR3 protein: CASSPLGNPTTGELFF. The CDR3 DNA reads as TGTGCCAGCAGCCCATTGGGGAATCCGACCACCGGGGAGCTGTTTTTT.

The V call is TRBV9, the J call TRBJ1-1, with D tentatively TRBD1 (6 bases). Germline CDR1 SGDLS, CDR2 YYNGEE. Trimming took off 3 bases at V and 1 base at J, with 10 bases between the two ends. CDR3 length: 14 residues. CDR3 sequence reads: CASSGLGGNTEAFF. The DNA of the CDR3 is TGTGCCAGCAGCGGCCTAGGGGGGAACACTGAAGCTTTCTTT.

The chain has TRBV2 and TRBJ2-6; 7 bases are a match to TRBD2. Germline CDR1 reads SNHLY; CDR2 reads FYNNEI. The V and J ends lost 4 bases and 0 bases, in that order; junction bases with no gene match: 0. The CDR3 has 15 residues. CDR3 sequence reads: CASSGGGSGANVLTF. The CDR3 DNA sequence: TGTGCCAGCAGTGGCGGGGGCTCTGGGGCCAACGTCCTGACTTTC.

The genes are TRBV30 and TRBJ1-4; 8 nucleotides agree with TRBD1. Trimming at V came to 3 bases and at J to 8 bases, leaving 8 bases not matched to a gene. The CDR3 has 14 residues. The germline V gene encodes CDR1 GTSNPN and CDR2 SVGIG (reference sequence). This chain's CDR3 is CAWRSRGPGEKLFF. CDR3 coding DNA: TGTGCCTGGAGGTCCAGGGGGCCGGGAGAAAAACTGTTTTTT.

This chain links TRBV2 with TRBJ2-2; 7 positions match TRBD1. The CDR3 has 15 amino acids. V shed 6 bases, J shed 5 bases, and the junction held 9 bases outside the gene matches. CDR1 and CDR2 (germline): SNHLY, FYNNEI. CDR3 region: CASSPEGARTGELFF. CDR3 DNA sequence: TGTGCCAGCAGCCCCGAGGGGGCCAGGACCGGGGAGCTGTTTTTT.

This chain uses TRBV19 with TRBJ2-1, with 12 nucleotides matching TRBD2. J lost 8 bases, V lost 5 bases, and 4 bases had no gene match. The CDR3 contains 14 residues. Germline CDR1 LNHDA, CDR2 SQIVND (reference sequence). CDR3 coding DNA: TGTGCCAGTAGTCCTAGCGGGAGGGCCCATGAGCAGTTCTTC. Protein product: CASSPSGRAHEQFF.

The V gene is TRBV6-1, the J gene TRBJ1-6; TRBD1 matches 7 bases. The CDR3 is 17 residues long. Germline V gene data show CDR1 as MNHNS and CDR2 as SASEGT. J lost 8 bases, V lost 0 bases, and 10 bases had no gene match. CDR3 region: CASSEALRTGGDSPLHF. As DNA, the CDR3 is TGTGCCAGCAGTGAAGCCTTAAGGACAGGTGGGGATTCACCCCTCCACTTT.

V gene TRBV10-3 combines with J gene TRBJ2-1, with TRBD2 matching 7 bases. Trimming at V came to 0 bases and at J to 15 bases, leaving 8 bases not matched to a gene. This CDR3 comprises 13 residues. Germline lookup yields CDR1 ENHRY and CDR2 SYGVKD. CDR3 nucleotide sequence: TGTGCCATCAGTGAGTCTGACGCGGGAGAATTGTTCTTC. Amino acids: CAISESDAGELFF.

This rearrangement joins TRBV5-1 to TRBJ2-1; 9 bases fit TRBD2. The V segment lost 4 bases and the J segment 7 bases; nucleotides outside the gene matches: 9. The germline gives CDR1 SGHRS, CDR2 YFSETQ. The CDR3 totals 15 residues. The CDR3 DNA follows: TGCGCCAGCAGCGATCGGTCGGCGGGAGGGAATGAGCAGTTCTTC. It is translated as CASSDRSAGGNEQFF.